What follows are 9 T cell receptor beta chains derived from one specimen sequenced in a study of T cell responses to AZD1222 COVID-19 vaccine. Using immunoSEQ multiplex PCR, the repertoire was profiled, and TCRdb retains in-frame clones only, with some absent. The table shows 150,000 to 170,000 clones, with 88% occurring only once. This specimen consisted of peripheral blood, obtained on day 0 of AZD1222 vaccination. All receptors derive from an adult in good health.

The CDR3 here is CASSLARTGDSPLHF. CDR3 in DNA: TGCGCCAGCAGCTTGGCCCGGACAGGGGATTCACCCCTCCACTTT. The rearrangement uses TRBV5-1 and TRBJ1-6; 9 bases align to TRBD1. The CDR3 is 15 amino acids. Germline CDR1 and CDR2: SGHRS and YFSETQ. V trimming: 0 bases; J trimming: 8 bases; junction bases outside the gene matches: 3.

The chain joins TRBV10-3 to TRBJ1-5, with D tentatively TRBD1 (6 bases). This CDR3 is built from 12 residues. Germline V gene sequence: CDR1 ENHRY, CDR2 SYGVKD. V lost 10 bases, J lost 5 bases, and 12 bases lay in between. CDR3 residues: CATGQSDQPQHF. DNA of the CDR3: TGTGCCACCGGACAGTCTGATCAGCCCCAGCATTTT.

About this clone: Different DNA sequences within this sample yield the same CDR3. This sequence joins TRBV4-3 and TRBJ2-7; possible D gene TRBD1, 5 bases. Germline assignment: CDR1 LGHNA and CDR2 YSLEER. This CDR3 region has 14 residues. Trimming stripped 0 bases from V and 2 bases from J, with 8 bases between. CDR3 residues: CASSQDQGPYEQYF. CDR3 nucleotides: TGCGCCAGCAGCCAAGATCAGGGCCCCTACGAGCAGTACTTC.

The rearrangement uses TRBV19 and TRBJ1-2, with no clear D. Germline values: CDR1 LNHDA, CDR2 SQIVND (reference sequence). Trimming took off 6 bases at V and 5 bases at J, with 13 bases between the two ends. This CDR3 is 13 amino acids long. CDR3 sequence (DNA): TGTGCCAGTAGCCTCGGACGCGGATATGGCTACACCTTC. Translation gives CASSLGRGYGYTF.

In this sample, this clone turned up once. The gene calls are TRBV24-1 and TRBJ2-7; D is unresolved. From germline, CDR1 is KGHDR and CDR2 SFDVKD. The CDR3 sequence is 14 residues long. The V end lost 3 bases, the J end lost 1 base, and 9 bases lay between the germline ends. In DNA form, the CDR3 reads TGTGCCACCAGTGATGCCAGGTCTTCCTACGAGCAGTACTTC. It codes for CATSDARSSYEQYF.

The rearrangement uses TRBV9 and TRBJ1-4, with a possible D match to TRBD1 (5 bases). The V and J ends lost 3 bases and 6 bases respectively, with 12 bases between them. CDR1 is SGDLS, CDR2 YYNGEE, per germline. The CDR3 spans 14 residues. CDR3 loop: CASSAGHLDEKLFF. For the CDR3, the DNA is TGTGCCAGCAGCGCCGGACACCTTGATGAAAAACTGTTTTTT.

In this sample, this clone turned up once. This chain uses TRBV18 with TRBJ2-5; unclear D gene. The CDR3 contains 15 residues. Germline V gene sequence: CDR1 KGHSH, CDR2 LQKENI. V was trimmed by 3 bases and J by 1 base, leaving 12 bases between them. CDR3 in DNA: TGTGCCAGCTCACCCAACTACGGTATCCAAGAGACCCAGTACTTC. This translates into CASSPNYGIQETQYF.

In its sample, this clone was seen a few times. The chain links TRBV6-5 to TRBJ1-5; 9 bases match TRBD1. The V and J ends lost 7 bases and 5 bases, in that order; junction bases with no gene match: 6. The CDR3 runs to 14 residues. Germline CDR1 is MNHEY and CDR2 is SVGAGI. Here the CDR3 reads CASTLRTGDQPQHF. CDR3 in DNA: TGTGCCAGCACCCTAAGGACAGGGGATCAGCCCCAGCATTTT.

The chain employs TRBV15 and TRBJ1-2; D is undetermined. Germline V gene lookup returns CDR1 LNHNV and CDR2 YYDKDF (reference sequence). V dropped 0 bases and J dropped 8 bases, with 10 bases sitting between them. The CDR3 sequence is 13 residues long. The DNA for the CDR3 is TGTGCCACCAGCAGAGATTCCCCGGGGGGCTACACCTTC. This encodes CATSRDSPGGYTF. The whole variable domain, filled in from reference TRBV15 and TRBJ1-2, reads DAMVIQNPRYQVTQFGKPVTLSCSQTLNHNVMYWYQQKSSQAPKLLFHYYDKDFNNEADTPDNFQSRRPNTSFCFLDIRSPGLGDTAMYLCATSRDSPGGYTFGSGTRLTVV.